Presented here are 27 T cell receptor beta chains from one specimen sequenced in a study of T cells in tuberculosis listed by TCRdb under 2018. Library preparation employed the immunoSEQ multiplex PCR assay. Not all clones reach the TCRdb copy of this immuneACCESS table, which keeps in-frame sequences only. Checked studies attribute under half of the gap to unresolved V genes and leave the rest unexplained. Across this sample there are about 34,000 clones, with roughly 93% seen only once. About 10% of the sample goes to the ten largest clones. The sample's time point, from its label and the paper: new active TB diagnosis, blood taken before or within 7 days of starting treatment. The input for sequencing was PBMCs, taken at tuberculosis diagnosis. The receptors originated from an adult with tuberculosis.

The chain combines TRBV28 with TRBJ2-7; no definite D call. Deletions cut 5 bases from V and 4 bases from J, with 9 bases between. Germline V lookup: CDR1 MDHEN, CDR2 SYDVKM. This CDR3 contains 12 residues. CDR3 coding DNA: TGTGCCAGCAGTATCGGTTTTTACGAGCAGTACTTC. Encoded protein: CASSIGFYEQYF.

The chain recombines TRBV29-1 with TRBJ2-6; TRBD1 matches at 9 bases. This CDR3 is 14 amino acids long. The V and J ends lost 6 bases and 4 bases, in that order; junction bases with no gene match: 4. Looked up from germline, CDR1 is SQVTM and CDR2 is ANQGSEA. CDR3 sequence: CSVGQGSGANVLTF. In nucleotides, the CDR3 is TGCAGCGTCGGACAGGGGTCCGGGGCCAACGTCCTGACTTTC.

V is TRBV4-1 and J is TRBJ2-7; D may be TRBD1 (5 bases). The length of the CDR3 is 15 residues. Germline V CDR1 and CDR2: MGHRA, YSYEKL. Trimming removed 1 base from V and 3 bases from J, with 13 bases in between. CDR3: CASSQVGASLYEQYF. The DNA for the CDR3 is TGCGCCAGCAGCCAAGTAGGGGCCTCCCTCTACGAGCAGTACTTC.

The genes are TRBV7-2 and TRBJ2-1, with unresolved D. Trimming pared 0 bases from V and 4 bases from J, leaving 10 bases between. CDR3 length equals 15 residues. The V gene's germline CDR1 is SGHTA and CDR2 FQGNSA. As DNA, the CDR3 is TGTGCCAGCAGCTTAGCGGCAGATCTTTACAATGAGCAGTTCTTC. Translation gives CASSLAADLYNEQFF.

This clone was found once. The gene calls are TRBV4-1 and TRBJ1-1; 8 nucleotides align to TRBD1. The CDR3 has 18 amino acids. The junction had 10 bases not matched to a gene; V was cut back by 1 base and J by 0 bases. From germline, CDR1 is MGHRA and CDR2 YSYEKL. The DNA of the CDR3 is TGCGCCAGCAGCCAAGGGTGGCCCCCGGACAGGGTGAACACTGAAGCTTTCTTT. Amino acids: CASSQGWPPDRVNTEAFF.

This sequence joins TRBV30 and TRBJ2-7, with 7 nucleotides matching TRBD1. The trim removed 0 bases at V and 7 bases at J, leaving 9 bases unmatched. Germline CDR1 reads GTSNPN; CDR2 reads SVGIG (reference sequence). This CDR3 has 14 amino acids. The CDR3 loop is CAWSVQGGWGEQYF. CDR3 in DNA: TGTGCCTGGAGTGTACAAGGGGGCTGGGGGGAGCAGTACTTC.

The CDR3 nucleotides read TGCGCCAGCAGCCCGCGGACAGGGCTGCTCGAGCAGTACTTC. Its protein product is CASSPRTGLLEQYF. The chain carries TRBV4-1 and TRBJ2-7; 8 bases align to TRBD1. Germline lookup yields CDR1 MGHRA and CDR2 YSYEKL. After removal of 4 bases from V and 6 bases from J, the junction contained 8 bases not matched to a gene. The length of the CDR3 is 14 residues.

V is TRBV27 and J is TRBJ2-7, with 12 positions matching TRBD2. Trimming removed 6 bases from V and 3 bases from J; junction bases left unmatched: 6. The CDR3 is 15 amino acids. Germline CDR1 MNHEY, CDR2 SMNVEV (reference sequence). The CDR3 sequence: CASSPGLAGFYEQYF. The CDR3 DNA sequence: TGTGCCAGCAGCCCCGGACTAGCGGGGTTCTACGAGCAGTACTTC.

The gene calls are TRBV7-6 and TRBJ1-2; possible D gene TRBD1, 6 bases. V was cut by 5 bases and J by 0 bases, with 19 bases left in between. The CDR3 spans 17 residues. Germline assignment: CDR1 SGHVS and CDR2 FNYEAQ. The CDR3 loop reads CASSIPPPRGANYGYTF. CDR3 in DNA: TGTGCCAGCAGCATACCGCCGCCCAGGGGAGCTAACTATGGCTACACCTTC.

This chain joins TRBV5-6 and TRBJ2-4; the D gene is possibly TRBD1 (6 bases). The germline CDR1 and CDR2 sequences are SGHDT and YYEEEE. Trimming cost V 1 base and J 6 bases, with 14 bases left between them. The CDR3 covers 15 residues. The CDR3 sequence: CASSLITGWGNIQYF. Written as DNA, the CDR3 is TGTGCCAGCAGCTTGATCACAGGGTGGGGAAACATTCAGTACTTC.

This rearrangement joins TRBV19 to TRBJ2-2; D remains ambiguous. V lost 4 bases and J 4 bases, leaving 4 bases between the germline ends. The length of the CDR3 is 12 residues. Germline CDR1 LNHDA, CDR2 SQIVND (reference sequence). In nucleotides, the CDR3 is TGTGCCAGTAGTACGCGCACCGGGGAGCTGTTTTTT. Its protein is CASSTRTGELFF.

The chain combines TRBV28 with TRBJ2-7; 9 positions agree with TRBD1. CDR1 and CDR2 (germline): MDHEN, SYDVKM. The CDR3 extends over 15 amino acids. The ends lost 5 bases at V and 1 base at J; junction bases unmatched: 6. The CDR3 sequence: CASSQDRGFSYEQYF. The CDR3, as DNA: TGTGCCAGCAGTCAGGACAGGGGATTTTCCTACGAGCAGTACTTC.

The chain carries TRBV10-1 and TRBJ2-5, with D possibly being TRBD1 (6 bases). CDR1 WNHNN and CDR2 SYGVQD come from the germline V gene (reference sequence). The germline V and J ends were trimmed by 6 bases and 2 bases, with 10 bases remaining between them. The CDR3 covers 13 residues. Written as DNA, the CDR3 is TGCGCCAGCAGCAACAGGGTTCAAGAGACCCAGTACTTC. Translating gives CASSNRVQETQYF.

The CDR3 nucleotides are TGCGCCAGCAGCCAACTTCGTCAGGGGGGAGGCTACACCTTC. Encoded protein: CASSQLRQGGGYTF. The rearrangement joins TRBV4-1 to TRBJ1-2; 7 nucleotides match TRBD1. The germline gives CDR1 MGHRA, CDR2 YSYEKL. The CDR3 consists of 14 residues. V lost 2 bases, J lost 8 bases, and 8 bases stayed unmatched.

V gene TRBV6-5 combines with J gene TRBJ1-2; a possible D gene is TRBD1 (5 bases). V lost 6 bases, J lost 2 bases, and 13 bases lay in between. Germline V gene sequence: CDR1 MNHEY, CDR2 SVGAGI. The CDR3 is made up of 14 amino acids. Here the CDR3 DNA reads TGTGCCAGCAGAGCGGGGGTGGGGAACTATGGCTACACCTTC. Translated: CASRAGVGNYGYTF.

The rearrangement joins TRBV6-6 to TRBJ2-1, with D tentatively TRBD2 (5 bases). V was shortened by 3 bases and J by 2 bases, with 11 bases between the two germline ends. Germline V lookup: CDR1 MNHNY, CDR2 SVGAGI (reference sequence). The CDR3 is 15 amino acids. CDR3 protein: CASSYGLGTYNEQFF. DNA for the CDR3: TGTGCCAGCAGTTATGGACTGGGGACCTACAATGAGCAGTTCTTC.

The chain joins TRBV19 to TRBJ1-1, with D tentatively TRBD1 (5 bases). V lost 3 bases to trimming and J lost 0 bases, with 14 bases between them. Germline V gene sequence: CDR1 LNHDA, CDR2 SQIVND (reference sequence). The CDR3 is made up of 16 amino acids. CDR3 sequence: CASSMGQGKLNTEAFF. The DNA for the CDR3 is TGTGCCAGTAGTATGGGGCAGGGAAAGTTGAACACTGAAGCTTTCTTT. The full variable domain, rest sourced from reference TRBV19 and TRBJ1-1, is DGGITQSPKYLFRKEGQNVTLSCEQNLNHDAMYWYRQDPGQGLRLIYYSQIVNDFQKGDIAEGYSVSREKKESFPLTVTSAQKNPTAFYLCASSMGQGKLNTEAFFGQGTRLTVV.

V and J are TRBV4-2 and TRBJ2-3; D possibly corresponds to TRBD1 (6 bases). The CDR3 has 14 amino acids. V lost 6 bases and J lost 1, with 11 bases in between. Germline V gene sequence: CDR1 LGHNA, CDR2 YNFKEQ. The CDR3 nucleotides read TGTGCCAGCAGTCAGAGACAGGGCACAGATACGCAGTATTTT. Residues: CASSQRQGTDTQYF.

This chain links TRBV28 with TRBJ1-5, with D perhaps TRBD1 (5 bases). The CDR3 spans 14 residues. Germline V gene lookup returns CDR1 MDHEN and CDR2 SYDVKM. Trimming cost V 4 bases and J 4 bases, with 11 bases left between them. The CDR3 spells CASSSNPGNQPQHF. The DNA of the CDR3 is TGTGCCAGCAGTTCTAATCCAGGGAATCAGCCCCAGCATTTT. The full variable domain, completed using reference TRBV28 and TRBJ1-5, is DVKVTQSSRYLVKRTGEKVFLECVQDMDHENMFWYRQDPGLGLRLIYFSYDVKMKEKGDIPEGYSVSREKKERFSLILESASTNQTSMYLCASSSNPGNQPQHFGDGTRLSIL.

CDR3 sequence reads: CASSASEQYF. CDR3 bases: TGTGCCAGCAGTGCCAGCGAGCAGTACTTC. V and J are TRBV6-6 and TRBJ2-7; no clear D. The V gene lost 5 bases and the J gene lost 6 bases, with 5 bases spanning the gap. The germline V gene has CDR1 MNHNY and CDR2 SVGAGI (reference sequence). The CDR3 has 10 amino acids.

The genes are TRBV5-6 and TRBJ2-7, with 7 positions matching TRBD1. V gave up 1 base and J gave up 3 bases; unmatched junction bases: 7. CDR3 length equals 15 residues. The germline V gene encodes CDR1 SGHDT and CDR2 YYEEEE. The CDR3 spells CASSLTWTGNYEQYF. The CDR3 bases are TGTGCCAGCAGCTTGACGTGGACAGGCAACTACGAGCAGTACTTC.

The chain joins TRBV16 to TRBJ1-5, with 10 bases aligning to TRBD1. Trimming cost V 1 base and J 8 bases; bases outside gene matches: 5. CDR1 is KGHSY, CDR2 FQNENV, per germline. CDR3 length: 15 residues. The CDR3 loop reads CASSQWLGQGEPQHF. In nucleotides, the CDR3 is TGTGCCAGCAGCCAATGGCTAGGACAGGGGGAGCCCCAGCATTTT.

The chain carries TRBV28 and TRBJ2-1, with 14 bases lining up with TRBD2. This CDR3 contains 17 residues. CDR1 is MDHEN and CDR2 is SYDVKM in the germline V gene. Trimming removed 1 base from V and 4 bases from J; junction bases left unmatched: 3. The CDR3 sequence is CASSLSRLAGGYNEQFF. The DNA for the CDR3 is TGTGCCAGCAGTTTATCCAGACTAGCGGGAGGGTACAATGAGCAGTTCTTC. Supplemented by reference TRBV28 and TRBJ2-1, the full variable domain reads DVKVTQSSRYLVKRTGEKVFLECVQDMDHENMFWYRQDPGLGLRLIYFSYDVKMKEKGDIPEGYSVSREKKERFSLILESASTNQTSMYLCASSLSRLAGGYNEQFFGPGTRLTVL.

This clone has a single count. The gene calls are TRBV19 and TRBJ2-7; TRBD1 matches 11 bases. Germline lookup yields CDR1 LNHDA and CDR2 SQIVND (reference sequence). V lost 3 bases and J lost 6; bases outside the gene matches: 4. This CDR3 is 14 amino acids long. CDR3 in DNA: TGTGCCAGTAGTATCGGACAGGGGGCGAGCGAGCAGTACTTC. Translated, it gives CASSIGQGASEQYF.

The chain combines TRBV30 with TRBJ1-1; 8 bases map to TRBD1. The CDR3 loop spans 17 amino acids. J lost 4 bases, V lost 4 bases, and 17 bases had no gene match. Germline CDR1 reads GTSNPN; CDR2 reads SVGIG (reference sequence). The CDR3, as DNA: TGTGCCTGGAATGACGGGCAGGGGGCCTTATGGAGCACTGAAGCTTTCTTT. As protein: CAWNDGQGALWSTEAFF.

The chain recombines TRBV7-3 with TRBJ2-3; D gene unclear. CDR1 is SGHTA and CDR2 is FQGTGA in the germline V gene. V was cut by 1 base and J by 4 bases, with 6 bases left in between. CDR3 length: 13 amino acids. CDR3 in amino acids: CASSLKLADTQYF. The CDR3, as DNA: TGTGCCAGCAGCTTAAAGCTGGCAGATACGCAGTATTTT.

This clone was detected only once. This sequence joins TRBV27 and TRBJ1-2; D remains ambiguous. CDR1 is MNHEY and CDR2 is SMNVEV in the germline V gene (reference sequence). Between the trimmed V and J ends, which lost 7 bases and 5 bases, there was a span of 14 bases. This CDR3 has 13 residues. The CDR3: CASTATSGYGYTF. In nucleotides, the CDR3 is TGTGCCAGCACAGCCACGTCGGGGTATGGCTACACCTTC.